The 3 T cell receptor beta chains below were found in one sample sequenced in a study of T cell repertoires in cytomegalovirus infection. No antigens are known for them. TCRdb called the reads again in MiXCR, with one record for every CDR3 protein. Found here are 680,000 or so distinct CDR3 sequences, around a third of them singletons; the top ten hold approximately 18%. The sample consisted of cultured PBMCs, taken from culture after CMV antigen stimulation. These receptor sequences come from a human donor in good health (CMV status not recorded). Some clones in this sample may be carry-over from other donors' samples.

This clonotype was detected once. The CDR3 sequence: CASSTGPYNEQFF. CDR3 bases: TGTGCCAGCAGCACGGGACCATACAATGAGCAGTTCTTC. V gene TRBV7-8 combines with J gene TRBJ2-1; possibly TRBD1 or TRBD2 for D (5 bases each). Per the germline V gene, CDR1 is SGHVS and CDR2 is FQNEAQ. The CDR3 loop spans 13 amino acids. V was trimmed by 5 bases and J by 4 bases, leaving 9 bases between them.

The rearrangement joins TRBV7-9 to TRBJ2-1; 10 bases are shared with TRBD2. Trimming took 3 bases from V and 8 from J; bases not matched to a gene: 10. The CDR3 spans 16 residues. The germline CDR1 and CDR2 sequences are SEHNR and FQNEAQ (reference sequence). The CDR3 spells CASSFVAGGFYHEQFF. The CDR3 DNA reads TGTGCCAGCAGCTTTGTAGCGGGAGGCTTTTACCATGAGCAGTTCTTC. Supplemented by reference TRBV7-9 and TRBJ2-1, the full variable domain reads DTGVSQNPRHKITKRGQNVTFRCDPISEHNRLYWYRQTLGQGPEFLTYFQNEAQLEKSRLLSDRFSAERPKGSFSTLEIQRTEQGDSAMYLCASSFVAGGFYHEQFFGPGTRLTVL.

CDR3 loop: CASSSDLRSYNSPLHF. The CDR3, as DNA: TGTGCCAGCAGCTCCGACCTGCGCTCCTATAATTCACCCCTCCACTTT. The chain uses TRBV5-4 and TRBJ1-6; D remains ambiguous. The CDR3 totals 16 residues. V shed 3 bases and J shed 0 bases, with 10 bases lying between them. Germline CDR1 is SGHNT and CDR2 is YYREEE (reference sequence).